This TCR beta chain was observed in a study of control samples from healthy donors and cancer patients. Germline V lookup: CDR1 SQVTM, CDR2 ANQGSEA. V was cut by 6 bases and J by 6 bases, with 12 bases left in between. This CDR3 contains 12 residues. Clones were sequenced by immunoSEQ multiplex PCR, and TCRdb holds only the in-frame ones, with some missing. The data show some 74,000 clones, 94% seen once. The source of this sequence is a woman in her twenties or thirties in good health. The sequencing input was blood. The V gene is TRBV29-1, the J gene TRBJ1-3, with D maybe TRBD1 (6 bases). The CDR3 here is CSVRDNENTIYF. CDR3 DNA: TGCAGCGTCCGGGACAACGAAAACACCATATATTTT.